This entry describes one T cell receptor (beta chain). Its target is unknown. The data derive from a study of radiation and T cells in renal cell carcinoma. Overall study findings and caveats: Irradiated tumors held more dominant CDR3 motifs than control tumors.

The treatment was: treatment-naive control, cytoreductive nephrectomy. Clones were read by immunoSEQ multiplex PCR, and TCRdb kept only the in-frame ones, dropping some. The data show roughly 21,000 clones, around half seen once. The J segment lost 1 base and the V segment lost 7 bases, leaving 6 bases of the junction unmatched. This CDR3 spans 14 amino acids. CDR1 LNHDA and CDR2 SQIVND come from the germline V gene (reference sequence). This receptor was taken from a human donor with renal cell carcinoma. Source: tumor tissue, taken from a patient whose treatment was nephrectomy without radiotherapy. The chain carries TRBV19 and TRBJ1-1; 7 positions match TRBD1. The DNA of the CDR3 is TGTGCCAGTATAGACAGGGCCGGGAACACTGAAGCTTTCTTT. Translating gives CASIDRAGNTEAFF.